This T cell receptor beta chain was captured by sequencing in a study of blood T cell repertoires in COVID-19. Study information: COVID-19 samples from acute and convalescent phases originated in the United States, Italy and Spain.

The data were produced by immunoSEQ multiplex PCR, yet TCRdb's version contains in-frame clones alone and is incomplete. The sample records over 350,000 clones, 87% being singletons. Germline V CDR1 and CDR2: SGHAT, FQNNGV. V was clipped by 5 bases and J by 4 bases, with 15 bases between them. This CDR3 is 15 amino acids long. The cohort comprised adults aged 18 to 89 years residing in approximately 25 US areas. The chain links TRBV11-2 to TRBJ1-3; D is unresolved. The receptor's source is a woman aged 18-29 years with acute COVID-19. The sequenced material came from PBMCs or T cells enriched from blood (not recorded which). CDR3 sequence: CASSTTWPGGNTIYF. In DNA, the CDR3 is TGTGCCAGCAGCACGACATGGCCGGGGGGAAACACCATATATTTT.